Presented here are 21 T cell receptor beta chains from one specimen sequenced in a study of Tregs in tolerant kidney transplant recipients. Mixed chimerism was transient after nonmyeloablative marrow transplants from related graft donors. The table came from immunoSEQ multiplex PCR; TCRdb's copy has only in-frame clones and leaves some out. The repertoire holds tens of thousands of clones, with roughly 93% as singletons. The sequenced sample was CD4+ T cells from blood (PBMCs), obtained 12 months after the transplant. The receptors were gathered from a human patient who received a combined kidney and bone marrow transplant. Some T cells may have come from the graft donor.

V usage is TRBV9 and J usage is TRBJ2-5, with TRBD2 matching 15 bases. Trimming removed 3 bases from V and 5 bases from J; junction bases left unmatched: 5. The CDR3 totals 16 residues. Germline assignment: CDR1 SGDLS and CDR2 YYNGEE. This CDR3 is CASSGTSGGAYETQYF. The CDR3 DNA follows: TGTGCCAGCAGCGGGACTAGCGGGGGGGCCTACGAGACCCAGTACTTC.

The chain recombines TRBV11-3 with TRBJ2-5; 11 bases are a match to TRBD2. The CDR3 extends over 17 amino acids. With V trimmed by 0 bases and J by 4 bases, 7 bases remained unmatched. CDR1 is SGHNT and CDR2 is YENEEA in the germline V gene. CDR3 amino acids: CASSLDQVAGGPETQYF. Here the CDR3 DNA reads TGTGCCAGCAGCTTAGATCAGGTAGCGGGAGGGCCAGAGACCCAGTACTTC.

The chain couples TRBV6-5 to TRBJ1-1, with D uncertain. The germline V gene has CDR1 MNHEY and CDR2 SVGAGI. CDR3 length: 14 residues. Trimming removed 7 bases at V and 2 bases at J, with 14 bases between. This CDR3 is CASTSPGINTEAFF. CDR3 bases: TGTGCCAGCACCAGCCCGGGGATCAACACTGAAGCTTTCTTT.

The chain joins TRBV7-9 to TRBJ2-1, with D possibly being TRBD2 (6 bases). The V and J ends lost 1 base and 0 bases respectively, with 13 bases between them. The CDR3 runs 17 residues. Germline CDR1 SEHNR, CDR2 FQNEAQ (reference sequence). CDR3 in amino acids: CASSLGLRGSSYNEQFF. Here the CDR3 DNA reads TGTGCCAGCAGCTTAGGGCTCCGGGGGAGCTCCTACAATGAGCAGTTCTTC. Supplemented by reference TRBV7-9 and TRBJ2-1, the full variable domain reads DTGVSQNPRHKITKRGQNVTFRCDPISEHNRLYWYRQTLGQGPEFLTYFQNEAQLEKSRLLSDRFSAERPKGSFSTLEIQRTEQGDSAMYLCASSLGLRGSSYNEQFFGPGTRLTVL.

The chain links TRBV4-1 to TRBJ1-6; D ambiguous. V was clipped by 2 bases and J by 0 bases, with 8 bases between them. Germline V gives CDR1 MGHRA, CDR2 YSYEKL. This CDR3 has 16 residues. This CDR3 reads CASSQPGSSYNSPLHF. The DNA of the CDR3 is TGCGCCAGCAGCCAACCGGGGAGCTCCTATAATTCACCCCTCCACTTT.

J is TRBJ1-1 and V is TRBV20-1; D remains ambiguous. Germline CDR1 reads DFQATT; CDR2 reads SNEGSKA (reference sequence). This CDR3 has 11 amino acids. Between the trimmed V and J ends, which lost 4 bases and 10 bases, there was a span of 13 bases. CDR3 loop: CSAKRGTGAFF. CDR3 DNA: TGCAGTGCTAAAAGAGGCACGGGAGCTTTCTTT.

This sequence joins TRBV10-3 and TRBJ1-1, with D unresolved. The V gene's germline CDR1 is ENHRY and CDR2 SYGVKD. The CDR3 extends over 12 amino acids. Trimming shortened V by 4 bases and J by 1 base, and 4 bases separated the two germline ends. CDR3 amino acids: CAISVGNTEAFF. CDR3 bases: TGTGCCATCAGTGTCGGGAACACTGAAGCTTTCTTT.

This chain uses TRBV29-1 with TRBJ1-2, with a tentative D call TRBD1 (6 bases). The germline V gene encodes CDR1 SQVTM and CDR2 ANQGSEA. V was shortened by 4 bases and J by 1 base, with 10 bases between the two germline ends. The CDR3 covers 13 residues. DNA for the CDR3: TGCAGCGTTGGACAGGCTTTTAACTATGGCTACACCTTC. Its protein product is CSVGQAFNYGYTF.

CDR3 sequence (DNA): TGTGCCTGGAGCTCTAACAGGGGGCAGGGGGCTTTCTTT. This encodes CAWSSNRGQGAFF. The chain is built from TRBV30 and TRBJ1-1; 9 bases align to TRBD1. V was pared by 3 bases and J by 11 bases, with 10 bases of the junction left unmatched. The CDR3 covers 13 residues. CDR1 is GTSNPN and CDR2 is SVGIG in the germline V gene (reference sequence).

V and J are TRBV18 and TRBJ1-5; weak D call: TRBD1 (5 bases). CDR3 length: 15 residues. The V gene's germline CDR1 is KGHSH and CDR2 LQKENI. The V and J ends lost 3 bases and 6 bases respectively, with 15 bases between them. CDR3 DNA: TGTGCCAGCTCACCCGGGACCCGGGAGGGTCAGCCCCAGCATTTT. This encodes CASSPGTREGQPQHF.

This chain links TRBV7-8 with TRBJ2-7; D not certain. Trimming stripped 2 bases from V and 0 bases from J, with 11 bases between. There are 15 residues in the CDR3. Germline-derived CDR1 and CDR2 are SGHVS and FQNEAQ. CDR3: CASSLKQSSSYEQYF. As DNA, the CDR3 is TGTGCCAGCAGCTTAAAACAGTCCTCCTCCTACGAGCAGTACTTC.

V and J are TRBV30 and TRBJ2-7; D is perhaps TRBD1 (5 bases). The V end lost 5 bases, the J end lost 3 bases, and 14 bases lay between the germline ends. The CDR3 has 13 residues. Per the germline V gene, CDR1 is GTSNPN and CDR2 is SVGIG (reference sequence). Here the CDR3 DNA reads TGTGCCTGGGCCCCTGACAGTGTCTACGAGCAGTACTTC. This encodes CAWAPDSVYEQYF.

This clone has just a few counts. The rearrangement uses TRBV7-6 and TRBJ2-7; D is unresolved. Germline V CDR1 and CDR2: SGHVS, FNYEAQ. The CDR3 is made up of 14 amino acids. Trimming took off 1 base at V and 0 bases at J, with 7 bases between the two ends. DNA for the CDR3: TGTGCCAGCAGCTTAGGTTCTTTCTCCTACGAGCAGTACTTC. As protein: CASSLGSFSYEQYF.

This clone is a singleton in its sample. The chain couples TRBV9 to TRBJ2-2, with 7 bases lining up with TRBD1. CDR1 and CDR2 from the germline V gene are SGDLS and YYNGEE. J gave up 7 bases and V 0 bases, and 9 bases lay outside the gene matches. The CDR3 length is 16 residues. CDR3 nucleotide sequence: TGTGCCAGCAGCGTAGGGAGACAGGGTCGGAACGGGGAGCTGTTTTTT. It is translated as CASSVGRQGRNGELFF.

As for this clone: The sample carries other DNA sequences with the same CDR3. CDR3 protein: CASSSPGQGGSPLHF. The CDR3 DNA sequence: TGTGCCAGTAGTTCTCCGGGACAGGGAGGTTCCCCCCTCCACTTT. The chain couples TRBV19 to TRBJ1-6, with 9 nucleotides matching TRBD1. The CDR3 contains 15 residues. The germline V gene encodes CDR1 LNHDA and CDR2 SQIVND (reference sequence). J lost 13 bases, V lost 5 bases, and 12 bases had no gene match.

The CDR3 is CASSQDRLTSGGASTDTQYF. CDR3 sequence (DNA): TGTGCCAGCAGCCAAGATAGGTTGACTAGCGGGGGGGCTAGCACAGATACGCAGTATTTT. The V call is TRBV4-2, the J call TRBJ2-3; TRBD2 agrees at 14 bases. This CDR3 contains 20 residues. V gave up 0 bases and J gave up 0 bases; unmatched junction bases: 8. Germline V lookup: CDR1 LGHNA, CDR2 YNFKEQ.

This chain connects TRBV7-2 to TRBJ2-3; TRBD2 aligns across 8 bases. Germline V gives CDR1 SGHTA, CDR2 FQGNSA. The CDR3 loop spans 17 amino acids. J gave up 2 bases and V 5 bases, and 12 bases lay outside the gene matches. CDR3 DNA: TGTGCCAGCAGCCGGAGATCGAAACTAGCGGTCACAGATACGCAGTATTTT. Protein sequence: CASSRRSKLAVTDTQYF.

The chain recombines TRBV18 with TRBJ2-1; 7 bases are a match to TRBD2. Germline V gene sequence: CDR1 KGHSH, CDR2 LQKENI. V shed 2 bases and J 0 bases; nucleotides not matched to a gene: 1. The CDR3 runs to 15 residues. CDR3 in amino acids: CASSPGGSSYNEQFF. The CDR3 DNA follows: TGTGCCAGCTCACCAGGCGGGAGCTCCTACAATGAGCAGTTCTTC.

This clone appeared once. Here the CDR3 DNA reads TGTGCCAGCAGTGGAAGAGCGGGGGCAGAAACCGGGGAGCTGTTTTTT. It translates to CASSGRAGAETGELFF. This chain links TRBV6-6 with TRBJ2-2, with 8 bases aligning to TRBD2. This CDR3 region has 16 residues. With V trimmed by 5 bases and J by 5 bases, 10 bases remained unmatched. Per the germline V gene, CDR1 is MNHNY and CDR2 is SVGAGI (reference sequence).

The chain recombines TRBV19 with TRBJ1-4, with D unclear. The CDR3 extends over 14 amino acids. The V gene's germline CDR1 is LNHDA and CDR2 SQIVND (reference sequence). With 3 bases removed from V and 4 bases from J, the gap between germline ends came to 9 bases. The DNA for the CDR3 is TGTGCCAGTAGTATCGGGGTTTATAATGAAAAACTGTTTTTT. Translated, it gives CASSIGVYNEKLFF. The full variable domain, in which reference TRBV19 and TRBJ1-4 provide the parts outside the CDR3, is DGGITQSPKYLFRKEGQNVTLSCEQNLNHDAMYWYRQDPGQGLRLIYYSQIVNDFQKGDIAEGYSVSREKKESFPLTVTSAQKNPTAFYLCASSIGVYNEKLFFGSGTQLSVL.

This sequence joins TRBV6-6 and TRBJ1-3; 8 positions match TRBD1. Germline CDR1 is MNHNY and CDR2 is SVGAGI (reference sequence). J was trimmed by 2 bases and V by 5 bases; bases with no gene match: 8. The CDR3 runs 16 residues. The CDR3, as DNA: TGTGCCAGCAGTCATACGCAACAGGGGGCTGGAAACACCATATATTTT. Its translation is CASSHTQQGAGNTIYF.